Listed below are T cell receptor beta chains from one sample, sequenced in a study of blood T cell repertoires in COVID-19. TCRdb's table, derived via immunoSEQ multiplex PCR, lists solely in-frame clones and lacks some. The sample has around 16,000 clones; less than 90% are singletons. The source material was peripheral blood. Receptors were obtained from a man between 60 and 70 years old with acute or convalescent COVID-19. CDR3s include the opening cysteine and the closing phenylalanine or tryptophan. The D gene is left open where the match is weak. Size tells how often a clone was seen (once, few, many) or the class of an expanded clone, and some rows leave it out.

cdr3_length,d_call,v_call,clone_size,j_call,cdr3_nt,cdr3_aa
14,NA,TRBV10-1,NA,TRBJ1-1,TGCGCCAGCCCCGAGCAGGGCGGGGACACTGAAGCTTTCTTT,CASPEQGGDTEAFF
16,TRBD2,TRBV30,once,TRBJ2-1,TGTGCCTGGAGTGTCAAGCGGGGGGACCTTCGGAATGAGCAGTTCTTC,CAWSVKRGDLRNEQFF
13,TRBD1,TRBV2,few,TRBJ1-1,TGTGCCACATCACAGGGGGAAAACACTGAAGCTTTCTTT,CATSQGENTEAFF
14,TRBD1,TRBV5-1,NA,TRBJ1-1,TGCGCCAGCAGCGTGGGACAGGGGGCGACTGAAGCTTTCTTT,CASSVGQGATEAFF
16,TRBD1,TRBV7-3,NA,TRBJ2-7,TGTGCCAGCAGCCCAGACGGGACAGGAGGCGGGCGAGAGCAGTACTTC,CASSPDGTGGGREQYF
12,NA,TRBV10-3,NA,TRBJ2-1,TGTGCCATCAGTGAGACAGGATATGAGCAGTTCTTC,CAISETGYEQFF
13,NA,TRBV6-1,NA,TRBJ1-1,TGTGCCAGCAGTGAACTCGTCAACACTGAAGCTTTCTTT,CASSELVNTEAFF
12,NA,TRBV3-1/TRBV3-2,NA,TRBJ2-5,TGTGCCAGCAGCCAAGAAGGGACAATCCGGTACTTC,CASSQEGTIRYF
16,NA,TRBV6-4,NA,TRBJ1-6,TGTGCCAGCCCTAAAACACGGGTATCCTATAATTCACCCCTCCACTTT,CASPKTRVSYNSPLHF
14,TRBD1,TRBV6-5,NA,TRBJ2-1,TGTGCCAGCAGTTACGGGACAGGCTATGATGAGCAGTTCTTC,CASSYGTGYDEQFF
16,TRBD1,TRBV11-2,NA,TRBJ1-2,TGTGCCAGCAGCCCGCTTGCCGGGACAGGGAAGGATGGCTACACCTTC,CASSPLAGTGKDGYTF
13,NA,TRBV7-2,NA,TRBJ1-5,TGTGCCAGCAGCTTAGATAGGGGCCAGCCCCAGCATTTT,CASSLDRGQPQHF
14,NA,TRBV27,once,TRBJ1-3,TGTGCCAGCAGCATAACTAGGGATGGAAACACCATATATTTT,CASSITRDGNTIYF
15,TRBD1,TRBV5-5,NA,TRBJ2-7,TGTGCCAGCAGCTTGACCGGGACAGTCATCTACGAGCAGTACTTC,CASSLTGTVIYEQYF
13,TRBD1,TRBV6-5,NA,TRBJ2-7,TGTGCCAGCAGTAGGGGGCAACCCTACGAGCAGTACTTC,CASSRGQPYEQYF
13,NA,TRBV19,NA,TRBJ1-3,TGTGCCACTTTACGTAGGGGCGGAAACACCATATATTTT,CATLRRGGNTIYF
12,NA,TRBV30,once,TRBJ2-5,TGTGCCTGGAGCCGCACTCGGGAGACCCAGTACTTC,CAWSRTRETQYF
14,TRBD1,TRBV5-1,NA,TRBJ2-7,TGCGCCAGCAGCTATACAGGGGGTGTCTACGAGCAGTACTTC,CASSYTGGVYEQYF
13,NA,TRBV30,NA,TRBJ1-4,TGTGCCTGGAGTGTACTTACAGGTGAAAAACTGTTTTTT,CAWSVLTGEKLFF
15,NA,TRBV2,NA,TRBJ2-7,TGTGCCAGCAGTGGATGGGGGCAATCGACCTACGAGCAGTACTTC,CASSGWGQSTYEQYF
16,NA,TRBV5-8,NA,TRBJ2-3,TGTGCCAGCAGCTTGGCCATGGCTTACCCCACAGATACGCAGTATTTT,CASSLAMAYPTDTQYF
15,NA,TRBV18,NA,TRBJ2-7,TGTGCCAGCTCACCAATAGAAGAAAGCGTAAGCGAGCAGTACTTC,CASSPIEESVSEQYF
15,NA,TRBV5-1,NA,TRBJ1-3,TGCGCCAGCAGCTTGGCCGGGAGCTCTGGAAACACCATATATTTT,CASSLAGSSGNTIYF
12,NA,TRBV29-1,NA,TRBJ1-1,TGCAGCGTTGCGGTGGGGCCCACTGAAGCTTTCTTT,CSVAVGPTEAFF
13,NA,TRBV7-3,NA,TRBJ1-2,TGTGCCAGCAGTTACGACAGGAACTATGGCTACACCTTC,CASSYDRNYGYTF
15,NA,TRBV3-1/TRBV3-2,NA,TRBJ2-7,TGTGCCAGCAGCCAAGAGTTCCAAGGGGGGGACGAGCAGTACTTC,CASSQEFQGGDEQYF
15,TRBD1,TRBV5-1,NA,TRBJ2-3,TGCGCCAGCAGCATATGGGACAGGAGAACAGATACGCAGTATTTT,CASSIWDRRTDTQYF
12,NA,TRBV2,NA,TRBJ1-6,TGTGCCAGCAGTGGGGGGGTTACCCCCCTCCACTTT,CASSGGVTPLHF
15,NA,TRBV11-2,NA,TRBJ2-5,TGTGCCAGCAGCTTAACTGGACACCCCCAAGAGACCCAGTACTTC,CASSLTGHPQETQYF
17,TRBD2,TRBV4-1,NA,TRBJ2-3,TGCGCCAGCAGCCAAGATTCGGCGGGAGGGCTTTTAGATACGCAGTATTTT,CASSQDSAGGLLDTQYF
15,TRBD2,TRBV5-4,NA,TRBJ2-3,TGTGCCAGCAGCGGAATAGCGGGGGGGAAAGATACGCAGTATTTT,CASSGIAGGKDTQYF
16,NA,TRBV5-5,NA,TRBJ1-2,TGTGCCAGCAGCTTGGCTGAGGAGTCGGCTACGCGGGGCTACACCTTC,CASSLAEESATRGYTF
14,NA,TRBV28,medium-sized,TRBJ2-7,TGTGCCAGCAGTCGAGAATCAGGGTCCTACGAGCAGTACTTC,CASSRESGSYEQYF
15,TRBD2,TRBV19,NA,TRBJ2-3,TGTGCCAGTAGTATTTCTAGCGGGACCACAGATACGCAGTATTTT,CASSISSGTTDTQYF
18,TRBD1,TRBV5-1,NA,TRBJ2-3,TGCGCCAGCAGTCGCACCTCCTCGACAGGGGGGGTCGGAGATACGCAGTATTTT,CASSRTSSTGGVGDTQYF
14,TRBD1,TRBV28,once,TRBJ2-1,TGTGCCACCAAGTTGGACAGGGGCAGAGGGGAGCAGTTCTTC,CATKLDRGRGEQFF
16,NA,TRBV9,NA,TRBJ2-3,TGTGCCAGCAGCGCCCACGGGACTGCCTCGGCGGATACGCAGTATTTT,CASSAHGTASADTQYF
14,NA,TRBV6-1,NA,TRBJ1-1,TGTGCCAGCAGTGAAGGGGGGGGGCTTACTGAAGCTTTCTTT,CASSEGGGLTEAFF
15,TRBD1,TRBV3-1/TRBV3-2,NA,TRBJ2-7,TGTGCCAGCAGCCAAGTGGCGGGACAGGCCTACGAGCAGTACTTC,CASSQVAGQAYEQYF
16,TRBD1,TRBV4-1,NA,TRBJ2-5,TGCGCCAGCAGCCCGGACAGGGGGAAATTCGAAGAGACCCAGTACTTC,CASSPDRGKFEETQYF
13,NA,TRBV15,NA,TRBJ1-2,TGTGCCACCAGCAGAGACAGAATATATGGCTACACCTTC,CATSRDRIYGYTF
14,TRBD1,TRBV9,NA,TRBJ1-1,TGTGCCAGCAGCCGTTTTCAGGGGGACACTGAAGCTTTCTTT,CASSRFQGDTEAFF
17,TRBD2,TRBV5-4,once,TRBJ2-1,TGTGCCAGCAGCTCCGGGCTAGCGGAGAGCTCCTACAATGAGCAGTTCTTC,CASSSGLAESSYNEQFF
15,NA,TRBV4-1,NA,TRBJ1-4,TGCGCCAGCAGCCTCCACGTAGCAACTAATGAAAAACTGTTTTTT,CASSLHVATNEKLFF
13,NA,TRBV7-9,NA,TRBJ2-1,TGTGCCAGCAGCTTAGTCATCGGCAATGAGCAGTTCTTC,CASSLVIGNEQFF
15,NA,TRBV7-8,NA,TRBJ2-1,TGTGCCAGCAGCTCCCAACAACCTGGTAACAATGAGCAGTTCTTC,CASSSQQPGNNEQFF
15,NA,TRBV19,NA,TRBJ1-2,TGTGCCAGTAGTACGGAATGGGGCATTAACTATGGCTACACCTTC,CASSTEWGINYGYTF
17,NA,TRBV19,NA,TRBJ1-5,TGTGCCAGTAGTATATCCTCGGGACAAATGGGGGATCAGCCCCAGCATTTT,CASSISSGQMGDQPQHF
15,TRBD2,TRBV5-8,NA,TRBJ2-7,TGTGCCAGCAGCTACCTAGCGGGAGTAGAGTACGAGCAGTACTTC,CASSYLAGVEYEQYF
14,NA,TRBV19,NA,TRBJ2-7,TGTGCCAGTAGCCGAGCGCAGGGATGGGGCGAGCAGTACTTC,CASSRAQGWGEQYF
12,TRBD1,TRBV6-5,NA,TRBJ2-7,TGTGCCAGCGGTACAGGGGGCTACGAGCAGTACTTC,CASGTGGYEQYF
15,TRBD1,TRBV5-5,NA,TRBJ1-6,TGTGCCAGCAGCCAAATTGGACAGGGGGCCTCACCCCTCCACTTT,CASSQIGQGASPLHF
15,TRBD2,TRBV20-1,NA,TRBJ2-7,TGCAGTGCTAGTAAGGAGCCCGGGGGGGCCTACGAGCAGTACTTC,CSASKEPGGAYEQYF
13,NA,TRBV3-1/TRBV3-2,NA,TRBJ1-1,TGTGCCAGCAGCGCTGACCCGGGGACTGAAGCTTTCTTT,CASSADPGTEAFF
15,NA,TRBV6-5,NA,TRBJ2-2,TGTGCCAGCACCCCAGGGAACGCGAACACCGGGGAGCTGTTTTTT,CASTPGNANTGELFF
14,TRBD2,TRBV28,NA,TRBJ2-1,TGTGCCAGCAGGACCGGGACTAACTACAATGAGCAGTTCTTC,CASRTGTNYNEQFF
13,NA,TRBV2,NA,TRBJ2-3,TGTGCCAGCAGGGAAGCGGGCCCAGATACGCAGTATTTT,CASREAGPDTQYF
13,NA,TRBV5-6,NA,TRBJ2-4,TGTGCCAGCAGTCCCGCCCGGGAGAACATTCAGTACTTC,CASSPARENIQYF